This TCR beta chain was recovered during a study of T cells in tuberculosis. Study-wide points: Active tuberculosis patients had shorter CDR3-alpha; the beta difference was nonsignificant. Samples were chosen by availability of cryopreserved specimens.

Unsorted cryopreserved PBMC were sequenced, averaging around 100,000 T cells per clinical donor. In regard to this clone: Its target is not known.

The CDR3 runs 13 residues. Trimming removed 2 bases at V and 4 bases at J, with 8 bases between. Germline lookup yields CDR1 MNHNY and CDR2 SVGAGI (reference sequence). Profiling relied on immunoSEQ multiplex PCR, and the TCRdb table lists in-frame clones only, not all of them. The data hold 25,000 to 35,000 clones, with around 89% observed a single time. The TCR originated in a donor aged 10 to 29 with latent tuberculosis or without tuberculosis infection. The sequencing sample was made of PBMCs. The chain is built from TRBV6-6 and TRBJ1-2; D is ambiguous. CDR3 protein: CASSYEGTYGYTF. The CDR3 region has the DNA TGTGCCAGCAGTTACGAGGGTACCTATGGCTACACCTTC.